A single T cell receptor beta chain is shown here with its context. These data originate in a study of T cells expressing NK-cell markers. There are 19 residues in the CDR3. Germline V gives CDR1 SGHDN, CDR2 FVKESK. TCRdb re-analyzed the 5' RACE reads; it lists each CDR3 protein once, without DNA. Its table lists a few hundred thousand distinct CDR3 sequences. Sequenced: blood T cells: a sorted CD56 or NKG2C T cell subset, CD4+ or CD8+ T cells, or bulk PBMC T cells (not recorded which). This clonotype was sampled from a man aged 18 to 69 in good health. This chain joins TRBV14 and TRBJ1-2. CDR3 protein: CASSQDLGQRAQTNYGYTF.